This TCR beta chain was retrieved from a study of beta chain features in type 1 diabetes. On this clone: The antigen is unknown.

Via CD45RO/CCR7/CD25/CD127/CD95/CD27, cells of the CD4+ naive, central memory, regulatory and stem cell-like memory subsets were sorted. cDNA synthesis used the whole RNA isolate, giving expressed TCRB sequences. Assay: immunoSEQ multiplex PCR; the TCRdb copy retains only in-frame clones and omits some. The table includes more than 300,000 clones, around 12% detected once. General observations from the study: In every one of the four CD4+ subsets, TCRB CDR3s were moderately but significantly shorter in Type 1 diabetes patients.

Germline V lookup: CDR1 GTSNPN, CDR2 SVGIG (reference sequence). Trimming pared 2 bases from V and 2 bases from J, leaving 10 bases between. The CDR3 extends over 14 amino acids. This sequence originates from a woman aged 18-30 years with type 1 diabetes. The sequencing sample was made of naive CD4+ T cells from blood. The chain has TRBV30 and TRBJ1-3; D ambiguous. This CDR3 reads CAWSSLSTGNTIYF. As DNA, the CDR3 is TGTGCCTGGAGTTCATTGAGTACTGGAAACACCATATATTTT.